This T cell receptor beta chain originates from a study of T cells in Graves' hyperthyroidism and ophthalmopathy (dated by TCRdb to between 2018 and 2021). Background for the entire study: Peripheral blood was sampled at the time of initial diagnosis, prior to any treatment. To identify distinguishing TCR V-J signatures, a discovery cohort of 95 to 100 patients was used, comprising 40 to 45 with Graves' ophthalmopathy and around 60 with stable Graves' hyperthyroidism. Prospective prediction of ophthalmopathy was tested in an independent validation cohort of some 19 hyperthyroidism patients and around 16 patients who later progressed to ophthalmopathy. The 85 to 100 discovery patients were randomly split 7:3 into training and test sets. In addition, the study compared T-cell repertoires in thyroid tissue and in blood from six Graves' hyperthyroidism patients. Following sampling, methimazole starting at 30 mg daily was given to hyperthyroidism patients, and high-dose intravenous methylprednisolone was given to ophthalmopathy patients. TCR Vbeta CDR3 sequencing of around 130 peripheral blood samples (under 45 ophthalmopathy, under 80 hyperthyroidism and roughly 17 progressor patients) is reported in the paper. What the study reported, not specific to this receptor: In validation, the model predicted progression to ophthalmopathy with approximately 71% sensitivity and 72% to 85% specificity, a median of around six months before onset. Sample size was not statistically predetermined, and investigators were not blinded to group allocation. Most expanded thyroid clonotypes (frequency above 0.001) were also detected in blood, suggesting blood repertoires may reflect thyroid immune responses. A 13 V-J signature model separated ophthalmopathy from stable hyperthyroidism, with about 88% sensitivity and about 81% specificity in cross-validation and 80%/75% in testing.

Stable Graves' hyperthyroidism was defined as the absence of progression to ophthalmopathy over 18 months of follow-up. Hyperthyroidism patients were newly diagnosed, had a disease duration of under 2 months, and were aged 18 to 65 years. Patients with uncontrolled infections, other autoimmune diseases, pregnancy or lactation were excluded. Diagnoses were established on the basis of clinical symptoms, serum thyroxine and TRAb, thyroid ultrasound, and orbital computed tomography. Ficoll-Paque density gradient centrifugation was used to isolate PBMCs from about 9 ml of fresh peripheral blood. Total RNA was extracted with Trizol reagent, and quality was checked on an Agilent 2100 Bioanalyzer. The TCR beta CDR3 regions were amplified from the RNA transcripts. The first round of RT-PCR for the TCR CDR3 was performed with the HTBI primer set and the Qiagen OneStep RT-PCR kit. Libraries were constructed in a second round of multiplex PCR, after which size selection and purification were performed. Paired-end sequencing of the libraries was performed with 100 bp reads on an Illumina HiSeq2000. In the source study's methods: SOAPnuke was used to process the raw data, with reads discarded if the reads contained adapters or uncalled bases, had a mean Phred below 15, or lacked an exact constant-primer or identifier match. High-quality paired reads were merged using COPE v1.2.5, and each unique nucleotide sequence was defined as a clonotype. Clonotypes were aligned to IMGT TRBV, TRBD and TRBJ reference segments using MiTCR v1.1. Analysis was restricted to V-J combinations with a frequency above 0.0001, which covered about 99% of repertoires. The TCS score was defined as the ratio of F50 (clonal expansion) to E x V (chaos), calculated using BLOSUM62-based TCRdist between CDR3 peptides within each V-J. Welch's t-statistics and random forest reduced approximately 520 V-J features to about 12, which were used in a naive Bayes classifier (R e1071). TCRdb trimmed public reads at Q25 via fastp, called clones via MiXCR and kept in-frame beta chains. Rows are unified per CDR3 protein, each entry keeping the most common DNA and genes. TCRdb assigned the V and J calls; the authors' analysis was not used. The sample yields some 350,000 distinct CDR3 sequences; about 18% were counted once. About 3.7% of the sample goes to the ten largest clones.

The CDR3 has 13 amino acids, counting the end cysteine and phenylalanine. Only CDR3 DNA is held: 39 bases, read in frame from base 1. At the junction V is shortened by 3 bases and J by 8 bases; bases outside the gene matches: 6. This clonotype appeared many times. There is no known antigen for this receptor. Per-base quality was not reported, and no clone a single base away is much larger than it. This TCR derives from a woman in her late teens or twenties with Graves' hyperthyroidism. The material sequenced was blood. The chain uses TRBV12-3 or TRBV12-4 and TRBJ1-2; 7 bases in between match TRBD1. Read as DNA, the sequence is TGTGCCAGCAGTTTCTCCCCACAGGGGGGCTACACCTTC. Translation gives CASSFSPQGGYTF.